Listed here are 25 T cell receptor beta chains from one sample, sequenced in a study of read filtering for tumor transcriptome and immune sequencing. This library used around 0.4 ug RNA and molecular barcoded adaptors spanning alpha/delta and beta/gamma chains. TCRdb analysed the reads with MiXCR anew, one entry per CDR3 protein. Among 40,000 or so distinct CDR3 sequences listed, about an eighth were seen once. Input material: a population of CD138-negative cells sorted from bone marrow. Every receptor here comes from a donor over 35 with multiple myeloma.

There are many counts of this clonotype. The gene calls are TRBV20-1 and TRBJ2-3, with D unresolved. The CDR3 length is 15 residues. The germline V and J ends were trimmed by 3 bases and 0 bases, with 13 bases remaining between them. Per germline, CDR1 DFQATT and CDR2 SNEGSKA (reference sequence). Written as DNA, the CDR3 is TGCAGTGCTAGTCTGCGCTTTGCTAGCACAGATACGCAGTATTTT. It yields the protein CSASLRFASTDTQYF.

This clonotype was detected many times. The chain links TRBV20-1 to TRBJ2-1; tentatively, D is TRBD2 (6 bases). Per germline, CDR1 DFQATT and CDR2 SNEGSKA (reference sequence). Trimming took 5 bases from V and 12 from J, leaving 14 bases between them. There are 11 residues in the CDR3. CDR3 in amino acids: CSALSGTAQFF. The CDR3 DNA sequence: TGCAGTGCTTTAAGTGGGACTGCGCAGTTCTTC.

The table lists this clonotype with many counts. The chain is built from TRBV28 and TRBJ2-1; 7 positions agree with TRBD1. The CDR3 length is 12 residues. Germline-derived CDR1 and CDR2 are MDHEN and SYDVKM. J lost 5 bases, V lost 8 bases, and 3 bases had no gene match. The CDR3 DNA reads as TGTGCCAGCCGGGACAGAGACAATGAGCAGTTCTTC. Its protein is CASRDRDNEQFF.

This clonotype was seen ten or more times. The rearrangement joins TRBV12-3 or TRBV12-4 to TRBJ2-5, with D possibly being TRBD1 or TRBD2 (5 bases each). The germline V and J ends were trimmed by 3 bases and 1 base, with 9 bases remaining between them. This CDR3 spans 14 amino acids. CDR3 amino acids: CASSFWGSQETQYF. CDR3 nucleotide sequence: TGTGCCAGCAGTTTCTGGGGGTCCCAAGAGACCCAGTACTTC.

This clonotype was seen repeatedly, ten times or more. The V gene is TRBV3-1, the J gene TRBJ1-5; D is unresolved. V shed 4 bases and J shed 7 bases, with 11 bases lying between them. Germline CDR1 LGHDT, CDR2 YNNKEL (reference sequence). This CDR3 is 13 amino acids long. CDR3 sequence: CASSPQERQPQHF. The DNA of the CDR3 is TGTGCCAGCAGCCCCCAAGAGCGGCAGCCCCAGCATTTT.

This clonotype was seen a few times. The V call is TRBV4-1, the J call TRBJ1-3, with 9 bases aligning to TRBD1. Germline V gene sequence: CDR1 MGHRA, CDR2 YSYEKL. This CDR3 has 17 amino acids. V was clipped by 2 bases and J by 8 bases; unmatched bases: 13. The CDR3 reads CASSQNPPGGQGYTIYF. The CDR3 coding sequence is TGCGCCAGCAGCCAAAATCCACCAGGGGGACAGGGATACACCATATATTTT.

This clonotype was counted many times. The rearrangement links TRBV12-3 or TRBV12-4 to TRBJ1-1; D may be TRBD1 (5 bases). Trimming took off 5 bases at V and 0 bases at J, with 13 bases between the two ends. The CDR3 length is 15 residues. CDR3 amino acids: CASSPPRTMNTEAFF. In nucleotides, the CDR3 is TGTGCCAGCAGTCCCCCCAGGACAATGAACACTGAAGCTTTCTTT.

The chain is built from TRBV7-3 and TRBJ2-3, with 8 nucleotides matching TRBD1. CDR3 length: 16 residues. From germline, CDR1 is SGHTA and CDR2 FQGTGA. Trimming at V came to 5 bases and at J to 6 bases, leaving 13 bases not matched to a gene. For the CDR3, the DNA is TGTGCCAGCAGCCCCGAACAGGGGACAGGCTGGGATACGCAGTATTTT. Residues: CASSPEQGTGWDTQYF.

This clonotype was counted many times. The V call is TRBV10-3, the J call TRBJ2-1; the D call may be TRBD1 or TRBD2 (6 bases each). Germline V CDR1 and CDR2: ENHRY, SYGVKD. Deletions cut 4 bases from V and 7 bases from J, with 17 bases between. This CDR3 region has 15 residues. The CDR3 DNA sequence: TGTGCCATCAGTGCGGGGGCAGGCCCGGGGAATGAGCAGTTCTTC. It specifies CAISAGAGPGNEQFF.

The rearrangement joins TRBV20-1 to TRBJ2-5; D possibly corresponds to TRBD2 (7 bases). V was shortened by 6 bases and J by 1 base, with 27 bases between the two germline ends. Germline V gene data show CDR1 as DFQATT and CDR2 as SNEGSKA (reference sequence). The CDR3 sequence is 18 residues long. This CDR3 reads CSARGAGLTIGGQETQYF. Written as DNA, the CDR3 is TGCAGTGCCCGGGGGGCAGGGCTCACGATCGGCGGCCAAGAGACCCAGTACTTC.

There are many counts of this clonotype. The chain is built from TRBV28 and TRBJ2-7, with D unclear. The germline gives CDR1 MDHEN, CDR2 SYDVKM. The CDR3 is made up of 13 amino acids. V lost 6 bases and J lost 2, with 11 bases in between. CDR3 nucleotide sequence: TGTGCCAGCAGCCCCCAGAGTGCCTACGAGCAGTACTTC. Translated, it gives CASSPQSAYEQYF.

There are many counts of this clonotype. The rearrangement uses TRBV4-2 and TRBJ2-2; 7 bases fit TRBD2. The ends lost 3 bases at V and 1 base at J; junction bases unmatched: 5. CDR1 is LGHNA, CDR2 YNFKEQ, per germline. The CDR3 is 16 amino acids. In DNA, the CDR3 is TGTGCCAGCAGCCAGGCGGGACTAAAGAACACCGGGGAGCTGTTTTTT. It yields the protein CASSQAGLKNTGELFF.

The rearrangement joins TRBV29-1 to TRBJ2-3; 8 bases line up with TRBD2. V shed 6 bases and J 4 bases; nucleotides not matched to a gene: 12. The CDR3 contains 15 residues. Germline loops: CDR1 SQVTM, CDR2 ANQGSEA. The CDR3 reads CSVLTAAGVPDTQYF. The CDR3, as DNA: TGCAGCGTCCTGACCGCAGCGGGAGTTCCAGATACGCAGTATTTT.

This clonotype was recorded at least ten times. This CDR3 is CASSLTVNQPQHF. Here the CDR3 DNA reads TGTGCCAGCAGCTTGACAGTTAATCAGCCCCAGCATTTT. V and J are TRBV5-6 and TRBJ1-5; D unclear. V shed 1 base and J shed 4 bases, with 6 bases lying between them. Germline CDR1 reads SGHDT; CDR2 reads YYEEEE. The CDR3 is made up of 13 amino acids. The full variable domain, its missing parts supplied by reference TRBV5-6 and TRBJ1-5, is DAGVTQSPTHLIKTRGQQVTLRCSPKSGHDTVSWYQQALGQGPQFIFQYYEEEERQRGNFPDRFSGHQFPNYSSELNVNALLLGDSALYLCASSLTVNQPQHFGDGTRLSIL.

This clonotype showed up many times. This chain links TRBV9 with TRBJ1-4; D is possibly TRBD1 (5 bases). With 0 bases removed from V and 6 bases from J, the gap between germline ends came to 12 bases. The CDR3 has 15 residues. The V gene's germline CDR1 is SGDLS and CDR2 YYNGEE. Here the CDR3 reads CASSVGSGRDEKLFF. For the CDR3, the DNA is TGTGCCAGCAGCGTAGGATCAGGGCGCGATGAAAAACTGTTTTTT.

As regards this clonotype: A far larger clone is one base from this, pointing to a likely read error. The V call is TRBV12-3 or TRBV12-4, the J call TRBJ1-5, with D unresolved. Between the trimmed V and J ends, which lost 5 bases and 9 bases, there was a span of 17 bases. The CDR3 totals 14 residues. For the CDR3, the DNA is TGTGCCAGCAGTGGTCAGCAGGCAAGCCGGCCCCAGCATTTT. It codes for CASSGQQASRPQHF.

Many counts were recorded for this clonotype. The chain couples TRBV6-2 or TRBV6-3 to TRBJ2-1; 7 nucleotides align to TRBD1. Losses at the gene ends were 6 bases for V and 8 bases for J; bases not matched to a gene: 4. CDR3 size: 12 residues. Per germline, CDR1 MNHEY and CDR2 SVGEGT. CDR3 sequence: CASSSDRDEQFF. CDR3 nucleotides: TGTGCCAGCAGCTCCGACAGGGATGAGCAGTTCTTC.

In its sample, this clonotype was seen many times. The chain links TRBV11-2 to TRBJ2-2; perhaps D is TRBD1 or TRBD2 (5 bases each). CDR1 and CDR2 (germline): SGHAT, FQNNGV. Trimming stripped 5 bases from V and 3 bases from J, with 13 bases between. The CDR3 is made up of 15 amino acids. Here the CDR3 DNA reads TGTGCCAGCAGCGGTGAGGGGTCACACACCGGGGAGCTGTTTTTT. Translation: CASSGEGSHTGELFF.

In its sample, this clonotype was seen a few times. V and J are TRBV14 and TRBJ1-1, with no clear D. Germline V gene lookup returns CDR1 SGHDN and CDR2 FVKESK. V shed 4 bases and J shed 6 bases, with 12 bases lying between them. This CDR3 contains 13 residues. The CDR3 sequence: CASSRQFRAEAFF. The CDR3, as DNA: TGTGCCAGCAGCCGTCAATTCCGGGCTGAAGCTTTCTTT.

At least ten counts were recorded for this clonotype. With a much larger clone just one base away, this may be a read error. The gene calls are TRBV7-2 and TRBJ1-4, with D hard to call. Looked up from germline, CDR1 is SGHTA and CDR2 is FQGNSA. The CDR3 runs 16 residues. CDR3: CASSSRTLLSNKKLFF. DNA of the CDR3: TGTGCCAGCAGCTCCAGAACCTTACTATCTAATAAAAAACTGTTTTTT.

The table lists this clonotype with many counts. The gene calls are TRBV6-2 or TRBV6-3 and TRBJ2-5; 7 bases agree with TRBD2. CDR1 and CDR2 from the germline V gene are MNHEY and SVGEGT. The CDR3 runs 14 residues. The V segment lost 5 bases and the J segment 5 bases; nucleotides outside the gene matches: 8. The CDR3 sequence is CASSKTSLRETQYF. In nucleotides, the CDR3 is TGTGCCAGCAGTAAGACTAGCCTCCGGGAGACCCAGTACTTC.

This clonotype appeared many times. This chain links TRBV3-1 with TRBJ1-1; D remains ambiguous. Trimming left V 8 bases short and J 1 base short, with 14 bases between. The CDR3 has 14 residues. Germline values: CDR1 LGHDT, CDR2 YNNKEL (reference sequence). The DNA of the CDR3 is TGTGCCAGCGTTGGACTTGCGCGGAACACTGAAGCTTTCTTT. Protein product: CASVGLARNTEAFF. The variable domain in full, completed from reference TRBV3-1 and TRBJ1-1, reads DTAVSQTPKYLVTQMGNDKSIKCEQNLGHDTMYWYKQDSKKFLKIMFSYNNKELIINETVPNRFSPKSPDKAHLNLHINSLELGDSAVYFCASVGLARNTEAFFGQGTRLTVV.

This clonotype was detected ten times or more. The gene calls are TRBV6-4 and TRBJ2-3; no definite D call. Trimming left V 3 bases short and J 2 bases short, with 9 bases between. The CDR3 extends over 14 amino acids. Per the germline V gene, CDR1 is MRHNA and CDR2 is SNTAGT. CDR3: CASSEASDTDTQYF. CDR3 nucleotides: TGTGCCAGCAGTGAGGCCAGCGACACAGATACGCAGTATTTT.

This clonotype was counted many times. The genes are TRBV20-1 and TRBJ2-1, with D perhaps TRBD1 or TRBD2 (5 bases each). Trimming cost V 3 bases and J 7 bases, with 13 bases left between them. Germline loops: CDR1 DFQATT, CDR2 SNEGSKA (reference sequence). The length of the CDR3 is 13 residues. In nucleotides, the CDR3 is TGCAGTGCTAGGGGTGGGACCACGAATGAGCAGTTCTTC. This gives the protein CSARGGTTNEQFF.

This clonotype has ten or more counts. The CDR3 nucleotides are TGTGCCAGCAGCAAACAGGGACAAGAGACCCAGTACTTC. It translates to CASSKQGQETQYF. The chain carries TRBV3-1 and TRBJ2-5, with a possible D match to TRBD1 (6 bases). The CDR3 sequence is 13 residues long. Germline V gene lookup returns CDR1 LGHDT and CDR2 YNNKEL (reference sequence). The ends were cut back, 5 bases at V and 2 bases at J, with 9 bases in the middle.